Listed below are T cell receptor beta chains from one sample, sequenced in a study of Ad26.COV2.S vaccination and SARS-CoV-2 variants. Profiling relied on immunoSEQ multiplex PCR, and the TCRdb table lists in-frame clones only, not all of them. The data show roughly 500,000 clones, 70% to 90% seen once. Source: peripheral blood, taken in a trial of Ad26.COV2.S vaccine versus placebo. These receptors originate from a person between 18 and 60 years old who received the Ad26.COV2.S COVID-19 vaccine or a placebo. Each CDR3 is given with its conserved first and last residue. A D gene is named only where the DNA matches it firmly. Not every row has a clone size; where given, it reads once, few, many or a size class.

V	J	size	D	DNA	CDR3
TRBV9	TRBJ2-3	NA	NA	TGTGCCAGCAGCCGCCTTACCACAGATACGCAGTATTTT	CASSRLTTDTQYF
TRBV3-1/TRBV3-2	TRBJ1-6	NA	NA	TGTGCCAGCAGCCAATGGGGGGCAGCTTCTAATTCACCCCTCCACTTT	CASSQWGAASNSPLHF
TRBV19	TRBJ2-1	NA	TRBD1	TGTGCCAGTAGTGCCCGTCAGGGGGCTATGGATGAGCAGTTCTTC	CASSARQGAMDEQFF
TRBV28	TRBJ1-1	NA	NA	TGTGCCAGCAGTGACACGACAGTCACTGAAGCTTTCTTT	CASSDTTVTEAFF
TRBV5-4	TRBJ2-3	NA	TRBD2	TGTGCCAGCAGCTTCACTTTTAGCGGGAGGGGCTCAGATACGCAGTATTTT	CASSFTFSGRGSDTQYF
TRBV6-2/TRBV6-3	TRBJ2-2	NA	NA	TGTGCCAGCAGTTATAATGCCATGCAGGGCTTCTTGTGGACCGGGGAGCTGTTTTTT	CASSYNAMQGFLWTGELFF
TRBV4-2	TRBJ2-3	NA	TRBD1	TGTGCCAGCAGCCAGATCCGGGACAGGGGGCCGGCAGATACGCAGTATTTT	CASSQIRDRGPADTQYF
TRBV19	TRBJ2-2	NA	NA	TGTGCCAGTCATACAGGGGGGGCCGGGGAGCTGTTTTTT	CASHTGGAGELFF
TRBV27	TRBJ2-7	NA	TRBD2	TGTGCCAGCAGTTTATCGGTGCGGGAGGTGTTCAACGAGCAGTACTTC	CASSLSVREVFNEQYF
TRBV19	TRBJ1-1	NA	TRBD1	TGTGCCAGTAGTACGACAGGGAAGACTGAAGCTTTCTTT	CASSTTGKTEAFF
TRBV3-1/TRBV3-2	TRBJ2-7	NA	NA	TGTGCCAGCAGCCAAACAGGGTGGGAGCAGTACTTC	CASSQTGWEQYF
TRBV12-3/TRBV12-4	TRBJ2-3	NA	NA	TGTGCCAGCAGCCTTCCATCTACAGATACGCAGTATTTT	CASSLPSTDTQYF
TRBV6-5	TRBJ1-2	once	TRBD1	TGTGCCAGCAGATTGGACAGGGTGAAGGGTGGCTACACCTTC	CASRLDRVKGGYTF